This entry lists 19 T cell receptor beta chains sequenced from one sample in a study of blood T cell repertoires in COVID-19. Data came from immunoSEQ multiplex PCR; TCRdb stores just in-frame clones and leaves some out. The sample lists about 230,000 clones; 70% to 90% were seen once. Sequenced: peripheral blood. These receptors originate from a woman aged 18-29 years who had recovered from COVID-19.

The rearrangement joins TRBV5-1 to TRBJ2-3; the D is unclear. The CDR3 loop spans 16 amino acids. V was shortened by 0 bases and J by 2 bases, with 13 bases between the two germline ends. Germline V gives CDR1 SGHRS, CDR2 YFSETQ. The DNA for the CDR3 is TGCGCCAGCAGCTTGGGCGCGAGCCAATTCACAGATACGCAGTATTTT. This sequence encodes CASSLGASQFTDTQYF.

This clone was seen only once. The chain is built from TRBV5-6 and TRBJ2-1; 8 bases fit TRBD2. The CDR3 is 18 amino acids. The J segment lost 5 bases and the V segment lost 1 base, leaving 14 bases of the junction unmatched. Germline assignment: CDR1 SGHDT and CDR2 YYEEEE. CDR3 loop: CASSLRPQLAEPNNEQFF. The CDR3 DNA reads as TGTGCCAGCAGCTTGAGACCTCAACTAGCGGAGCCTAACAATGAGCAGTTCTTC.

J is TRBJ2-7 and V is TRBV6-2 or TRBV6-3; D might be TRBD2 (5 bases). V lost 2 bases to trimming and J lost 6 bases, with 8 bases between them. Germline V gene data show CDR1 as MNHEY and CDR2 as SVGEGT. The CDR3 has 12 amino acids. DNA for the CDR3: TGTGCCAGCAGTTACATGGGGAGCGAGCAGTACTTC. It specifies CASSYMGSEQYF.

The chain has TRBV5-6 and TRBJ1-5, with D maybe TRBD1 (5 bases). The CDR3 spans 15 residues. Trimming stripped 4 bases from V and 5 bases from J, with 16 bases between. Germline loops: CDR1 SGHDT, CDR2 YYEEEE. CDR3 coding DNA: TGTGCCAGCAGCCCGATGTCAGGGCGCCATCAGCCCCAGCATTTT. Translating it yields CASSPMSGRHQPQHF.

The chain carries TRBV5-1 and TRBJ2-5, with a weak D call TRBD2 (6 bases). Germline CDR1 and CDR2: SGHRS and YFSETQ. The CDR3 consists of 16 residues. The V gene lost 1 base and the J gene lost 4 bases, with 17 bases spanning the gap. The CDR3 loop reads CASSLLYSGVGETQYF. For the CDR3, the DNA is TGCGCCAGCAGCTTGTTGTACTCGGGGGTTGGAGAGACCCAGTACTTC. Full variable domain (missing parts from reference TRBV5-1 and TRBJ2-5): KAGVTQTPRYLIKTRGQQVTLSCSPISGHRSVSWYQQTPGQGLQFLFEYFSETQRNKGNFPGRFSGRQFSNSRSEMNVSTLELGDSALYLCASSLLYSGVGETQYFGPGTRLLVL.

The chain joins TRBV7-3 to TRBJ2-2, with 7 bases fitting TRBD1. This CDR3 has 18 amino acids. V shed 2 bases and J 0 bases; nucleotides not matched to a gene: 9. Looked up from germline, CDR1 is SGHTA and CDR2 is FQGTGA. CDR3 residues: CASSLLGRGMTNTGELFF. The CDR3 DNA is TGTGCCAGCAGCTTATTGGGCAGGGGGATGACGAACACCGGGGAGCTGTTTTTT.

The V and J genes are TRBV27 and TRBJ2-1; D gene unclear. The CDR3 loop spans 11 amino acids. Germline CDR1 MNHEY, CDR2 SMNVEV (reference sequence). The V end was cut by 10 bases, the J end by 6 bases, with 10 bases between. CDR3 DNA: TGTGCCACCTGGTCGGGCAATGAGCAGTTCTTC. This codes for CATWSGNEQFF.

CDR3: CASRVPNPGLGQPQHF. CDR3 nucleotide sequence: TGTGCCAGTAGAGTCCCCAACCCGGGGTTAGGTCAGCCCCAGCATTTT. The V call is TRBV19, the J call TRBJ1-5; D is unresolved. Trimming took off 6 bases at V and 6 bases at J, with 21 bases between the two ends. This CDR3 is built from 16 residues. CDR1 LNHDA and CDR2 SQIVND come from the germline V gene (reference sequence).

The J gene is TRBJ1-2, the V gene TRBV9; 7 positions agree with TRBD1. Germline CDR1 SGDLS, CDR2 YYNGEE. The CDR3 length is 14 residues. V shed 5 bases, J shed 6 bases, and the junction held 10 bases outside the gene matches. DNA of the CDR3: TGTGCCAGCAGTCCGACAGGGCGCTCGGATGGCTACACCTTC. Translating gives CASSPTGRSDGYTF.

The chain links TRBV19 to TRBJ1-2, with 8 nucleotides matching TRBD1. Losses at the gene ends were 6 bases for V and 3 bases for J; bases not matched to a gene: 9. CDR1 is LNHDA and CDR2 is SQIVND in the germline V gene (reference sequence). This CDR3 comprises 15 residues. The chain's CDR3 is CASSPIQGVDYGYTF. The CDR3 DNA reads as TGTGCCAGTAGCCCTATACAGGGGGTGGACTATGGCTACACCTTC.

This clone was seen a single time. The chain is built from TRBV2 and TRBJ2-7; 10 positions agree with TRBD1. Germline lookup yields CDR1 SNHLY and CDR2 FYNNEI. V was clipped by 3 bases and J by 3 bases; unmatched bases: 2. The CDR3 has 14 amino acids. CDR3 nucleotide sequence: TGTGCCAGCAGTGAGGGACAGGGGAACTACGAGCAGTACTTC. It is translated as CASSEGQGNYEQYF.

The rearrangement links TRBV28 to TRBJ2-3, with TRBD2 matching over 10 bases. J lost 1 base, V lost 8 bases, and 6 bases had no gene match. The CDR3 has 15 amino acids. In germline, CDR1 is MDHEN, CDR2 SYDVKM. The CDR3 spells CASARGTSGTDTQYF. As DNA, the CDR3 is TGTGCCAGCGCTCGGGGGACTAGCGGCACAGATACGCAGTATTTT.

The genes are TRBV4-1 and TRBJ1-4; no clear D. Trimming removed 1 base from V and 2 bases from J, with 17 bases in between. The CDR3 contains 18 residues. Germline V CDR1 and CDR2: MGHRA, YSYEKL. CDR3 DNA: TGCGCCAGCAGCCAAGTACTGGTTTCATTGTTGACTAATGAAAAACTGTTTTTT. Translating it yields CASSQVLVSLLTNEKLFF.

The chain employs TRBV19 and TRBJ2-7; 9 positions match TRBD2. The V and J ends lost 5 bases and 0 bases, in that order; junction bases with no gene match: 5. The CDR3 runs 15 residues. The V gene's germline CDR1 is LNHDA and CDR2 SQIVND (reference sequence). CDR3 coding DNA: TGTGCCAGTAGTCCGTCAGCGGGGGGCTCCTACGAGCAGTACTTC. This translates into CASSPSAGGSYEQYF.

The chain uses TRBV7-9 and TRBJ2-7; D uncertain. The CDR3 runs 12 residues. Deletions cut 3 bases from V and 5 bases from J, with 8 bases between. Germline V lookup: CDR1 SEHNR, CDR2 FQNEAQ (reference sequence). The CDR3: CASSFRGHEQYF. CDR3 nucleotide sequence: TGTGCCAGCAGCTTCAGAGGCCACGAGCAGTACTTC.

The rearrangement joins TRBV6-5 to TRBJ1-4; maybe TRBD1 (5 bases). The germline V and J ends were trimmed by 1 base and 4 bases, with 13 bases remaining between them. The CDR3 runs to 16 residues. Germline CDR1 MNHEY, CDR2 SVGAGI. The CDR3 region has the DNA TGTGCCAGCAGTTACTTTCTATCCGGGGGTAATGAAAAACTGTTTTTT. Residues: CASSYFLSGGNEKLFF.

The rearrangement uses TRBV24-1 and TRBJ1-5; D may be TRBD1 (6 bases). Germline V lookup: CDR1 KGHDR, CDR2 SFDVKD. The CDR3 covers 15 residues. Deletions cut 3 bases from V and 0 bases from J, with 8 bases between. CDR3: CATSDTGNSNQPQHF. The CDR3 DNA reads as TGTGCCACCAGTGATACAGGGAATAGCAATCAGCCCCAGCATTTT.

The rearrangement links TRBV19 to TRBJ1-1; 7 nucleotides line up with TRBD1. Germline assignment: CDR1 LNHDA and CDR2 SQIVND (reference sequence). The CDR3 has 15 amino acids. J lost 5 bases, V lost 4 bases, and 10 bases had no gene match. This chain's CDR3 is CASSSEQGDGTEAFF. In nucleotides, the CDR3 is TGTGCCAGTAGTAGCGAGCAGGGGGATGGGACTGAAGCTTTCTTT.

The chain recombines TRBV6-5 with TRBJ2-3; the D gene is possibly TRBD1 (6 bases). CDR3 length: 13 amino acids. The V gene lost 0 bases and the J gene lost 9 bases, with 10 bases spanning the gap. The germline V gene has CDR1 MNHEY and CDR2 SVGAGI. CDR3 DNA: TGTGCCAGCAGTTACTCGGGGGCTGCCACGCAGTATTTT. It yields the protein CASSYSGAATQYF.